Listed below are T cell receptor beta chains from one sample, sequenced in a study of OX40 agonist ivuxolimab in advanced cancers. Sequenced by immunoSEQ multiplex PCR; TCRdb stores in-frame clones only, minus some. The repertoire holds 35,000 to 40,000 clones, with about 82% as singletons. The starting material was CD4+ or CD8+ T cells sorted from blood, obtained in a trial of the OX40 agonist ivuxolimab. These TCRs come from an adult with an advanced solid tumor such as melanoma, head and neck, liver or kidney cancer. The CDR3 runs from the conserved cysteine through the conserved F or W. Fields, in order: clone size, D gene, J gene, V gene, CDR3 DNA, CDR3 protein. D genes are given only for firm matches. Expanded clones are given a class, and other clones once, few, many or no size at all.

abundance: .; d_gene: .; j_gene: TRBJ2-1; v_gene: TRBV7-6; CDR3nt: TGTGCCAGCAGCTTAGTCGGGAGTAGGCAGTTCTTC; CDR3aa: CASSLVGSRQFF
abundance: few; d_gene: .; j_gene: TRBJ1-5; v_gene: TRBV9; CDR3nt: TGTGCCAGCAGCGATAATAGCAATCAGCCCCAGCATTTT; CDR3aa: CASSDNSNQPQHF
abundance: .; d_gene: TRBD1; j_gene: TRBJ1-1; v_gene: TRBV27; CDR3nt: TGTGCCAGCAGTGATCCGGGACAGGGATCCACTGAAGCTTTCTTT; CDR3aa: CASSDPGQGSTEAFF
abundance: .; d_gene: .; j_gene: TRBJ2-5; v_gene: TRBV20-1; CDR3nt: TGCAGTGTGGAGGTTCGGGAGACCCAGTACTTC; CDR3aa: CSVEVRETQYF
abundance: .; d_gene: .; j_gene: TRBJ1-1; v_gene: TRBV11-1; CDR3nt: TGTGCCAGCAGCTTAGAAGGGGGGACCACTGAAGCTTTCTTT; CDR3aa: CASSLEGGTTEAFF
abundance: .; d_gene: TRBD2; j_gene: TRBJ2-3; v_gene: TRBV6-4; CDR3nt: TGTGCCAGCAGTCCATCAGCGGGGCGCACAGATACGCAGTATTTT; CDR3aa: CASSPSAGRTDTQYF
abundance: few; d_gene: .; j_gene: TRBJ1-5; v_gene: TRBV7-9; CDR3nt: TGTGCCAGCAGCTTTGCTGGCTCATATCAGCCCCAGCATTTT; CDR3aa: CASSFAGSYQPQHF
abundance: .; d_gene: TRBD2; j_gene: TRBJ2-7; v_gene: TRBV4-1; CDR3nt: TGCGCCAGCAGCCAAGATCTACTAGCGGGAGGGTACGAGCAGTACTTC; CDR3aa: CASSQDLLAGGYEQYF
abundance: .; d_gene: .; j_gene: TRBJ2-7; v_gene: TRBV2; CDR3nt: TGTGCCAGCAGTGGAAGGCCGGGACATCCAGACTACGAGCAGTACTTC; CDR3aa: CASSGRPGHPDYEQYF
abundance: .; d_gene: TRBD1; j_gene: TRBJ1-4; v_gene: TRBV5-1; CDR3nt: TGCGCCAGCAGCCCATCCGCCGGACAGGGTGAAAAACTGTTTTTT; CDR3aa: CASSPSAGQGEKLFF
abundance: .; d_gene: TRBD1; j_gene: TRBJ2-6; v_gene: TRBV2; CDR3nt: TGTGGGACAGGGGATTTCTCTGGGGCCAACGTCCTGACTTTC; CDR3aa: CGTGDFSGANVLTF
abundance: .; d_gene: .; j_gene: TRBJ2-3; v_gene: TRBV7-3; CDR3nt: TGTGCCAGCAGCTTATTGTCATCCACAGATACGCAGTATTTT; CDR3aa: CASSLLSSTDTQYF
abundance: .; d_gene: .; j_gene: TRBJ2-7; v_gene: TRBV11-1; CDR3nt: TGTGCCAGCAGCCCAGACCGAGTAGGGTACGAGCAGTACTTC; CDR3aa: CASSPDRVGYEQYF
abundance: .; d_gene: .; j_gene: TRBJ1-2; v_gene: TRBV5-4; CDR3nt: TGTGCCAGCAGCCCGGGGGGGTGGGCAACACACTATGGCTACACCTTC; CDR3aa: CASSPGGWATHYGYTF
abundance: .; d_gene: .; j_gene: TRBJ1-1; v_gene: TRBV6-5; CDR3nt: TGTGCCAGCAGTTACGACAGGATGAACACTGAAGCTTTCTTT; CDR3aa: CASSYDRMNTEAFF
abundance: few; d_gene: .; j_gene: TRBJ1-3; v_gene: TRBV4-1; CDR3nt: TGCGCCAGCAGCCAAGGAGGGGGACGGGGGAGCTCTGGAAACACCATATATTTT; CDR3aa: CASSQGGGRGSSGNTIYF
abundance: once; d_gene: .; j_gene: TRBJ2-7; v_gene: TRBV6-5; CDR3nt: TGTGCCGCGCGGGGCTTGCAACACGAGCAGTACTTC; CDR3aa: CAARGLQHEQYF
abundance: .; d_gene: .; j_gene: TRBJ2-7; v_gene: TRBV2; CDR3nt: TGTGCCAGCAGTGAAACTACCAACTCCTACGAGCAGTACTTC; CDR3aa: CASSETTNSYEQYF
abundance: .; d_gene: .; j_gene: TRBJ1-2; v_gene: TRBV15; CDR3nt: TGTGCCACCAGCAGAGATAGTGGTCCAGTTAACTATGGCTACACCTTC; CDR3aa: CATSRDSGPVNYGYTF
abundance: .; d_gene: .; j_gene: TRBJ2-4; v_gene: TRBV6-5; CDR3nt: TGTGCCAGCAGCCCGGATGGATGGGGGAGCATTCAGTACTTC; CDR3aa: CASSPDGWGSIQYF
abundance: .; d_gene: .; j_gene: TRBJ1-1; v_gene: TRBV11-2; CDR3nt: TGTGCCAGCAACCCGTGGGGGTTCACTGAAGCTTTCTTT; CDR3aa: CASNPWGFTEAFF
abundance: .; d_gene: .; j_gene: TRBJ2-5; v_gene: TRBV19; CDR3nt: TGTGCCAGTAGTGTCCAAGAGACCCAGTACTTC; CDR3aa: CASSVQETQYF
abundance: .; d_gene: .; j_gene: TRBJ2-1; v_gene: TRBV7-6; CDR3nt: TGTGCCAGCAGCTTAGGCAGAGGGGTGGACAATGAGCAGTTCTTC; CDR3aa: CASSLGRGVDNEQFF